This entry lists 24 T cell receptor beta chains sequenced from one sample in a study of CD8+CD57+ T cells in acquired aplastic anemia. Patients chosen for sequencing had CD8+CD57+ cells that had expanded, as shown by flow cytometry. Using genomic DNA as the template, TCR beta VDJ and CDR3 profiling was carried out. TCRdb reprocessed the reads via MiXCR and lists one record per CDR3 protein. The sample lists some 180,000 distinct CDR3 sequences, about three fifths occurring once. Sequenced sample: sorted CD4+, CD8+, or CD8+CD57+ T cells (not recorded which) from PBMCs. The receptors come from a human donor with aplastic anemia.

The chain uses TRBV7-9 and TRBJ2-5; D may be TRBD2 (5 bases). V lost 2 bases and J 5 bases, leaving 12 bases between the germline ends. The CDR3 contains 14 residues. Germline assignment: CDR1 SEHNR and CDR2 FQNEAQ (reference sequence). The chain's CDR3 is CASSLTGSGETQYF. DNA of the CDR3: TGTGCCAGCAGCTTAACGGGGTCCGGGGAGACCCAGTACTTC.

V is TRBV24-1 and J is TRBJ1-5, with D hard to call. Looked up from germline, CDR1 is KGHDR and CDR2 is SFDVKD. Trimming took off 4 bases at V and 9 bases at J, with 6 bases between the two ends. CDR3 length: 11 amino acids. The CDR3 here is CATSEGGPQHF. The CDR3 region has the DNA TGTGCCACCAGTGAGGGTGGGCCCCAGCATTTT.

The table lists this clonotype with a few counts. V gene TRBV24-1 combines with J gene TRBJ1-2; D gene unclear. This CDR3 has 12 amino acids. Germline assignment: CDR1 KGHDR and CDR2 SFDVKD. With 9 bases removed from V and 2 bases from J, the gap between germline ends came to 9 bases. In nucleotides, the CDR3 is TGTGCCACCTCCGGACCGAACTATGGCTACACCTTC. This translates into CATSGPNYGYTF.

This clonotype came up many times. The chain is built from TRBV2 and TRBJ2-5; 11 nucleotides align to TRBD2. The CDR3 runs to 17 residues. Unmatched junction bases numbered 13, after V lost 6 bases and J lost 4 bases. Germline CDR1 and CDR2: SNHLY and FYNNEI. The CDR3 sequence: CASSLGVIAGGIETQYF. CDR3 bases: TGTGCCAGCAGCCTCGGTGTGATAGCGGGGGGGATAGAGACCCAGTACTTC.

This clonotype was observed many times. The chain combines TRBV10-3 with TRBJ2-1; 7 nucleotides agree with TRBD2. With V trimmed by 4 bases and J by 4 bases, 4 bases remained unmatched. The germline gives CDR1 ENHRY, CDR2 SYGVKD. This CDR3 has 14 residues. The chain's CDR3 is CAISGGGVYNEQFF. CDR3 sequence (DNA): TGTGCCATCAGTGGGGGGGGTGTTTACAATGAGCAGTTCTTC.

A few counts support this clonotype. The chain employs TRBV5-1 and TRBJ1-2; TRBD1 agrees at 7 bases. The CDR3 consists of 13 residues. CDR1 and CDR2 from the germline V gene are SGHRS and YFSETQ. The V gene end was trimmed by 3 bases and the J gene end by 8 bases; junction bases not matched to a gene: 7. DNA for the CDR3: TGCGCCAGCAGCTCCACAGGGGTGGACGGCTACACCTTC. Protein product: CASSSTGVDGYTF.

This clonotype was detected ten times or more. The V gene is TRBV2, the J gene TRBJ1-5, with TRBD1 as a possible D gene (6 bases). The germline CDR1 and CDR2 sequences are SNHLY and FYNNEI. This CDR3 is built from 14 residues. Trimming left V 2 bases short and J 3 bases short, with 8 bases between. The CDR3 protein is CASSERTDNQPQHF. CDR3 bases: TGTGCCAGCAGTGAAAGGACAGACAATCAGCCCCAGCATTTT.

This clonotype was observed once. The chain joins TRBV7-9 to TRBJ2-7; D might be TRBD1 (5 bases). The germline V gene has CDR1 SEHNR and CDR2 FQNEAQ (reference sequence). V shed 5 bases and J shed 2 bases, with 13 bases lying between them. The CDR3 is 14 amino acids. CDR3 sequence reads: CASSGMPGPYEQYF. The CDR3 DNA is TGTGCCAGCAGCGGGATGCCAGGGCCCTACGAGCAGTACTTC.

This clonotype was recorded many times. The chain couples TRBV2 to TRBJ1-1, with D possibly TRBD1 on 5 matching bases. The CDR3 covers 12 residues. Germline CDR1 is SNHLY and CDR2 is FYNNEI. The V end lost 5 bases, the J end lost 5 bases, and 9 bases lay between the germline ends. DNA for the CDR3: TGTGCCAGCAGTTCAGGGAGTACTGAAGCTTTCTTT. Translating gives CASSSGSTEAFF. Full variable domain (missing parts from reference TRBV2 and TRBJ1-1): EPEVTQTPSHQVTQMGQEVILRCVPISNHLYFYWYRQILGQKVEFLVSFYNNEISEKSEIFDDQFSVERPDGSNFTLKIRSTKLEDSAMYFCASSSGSTEAFFGQGTRLTVV.

CDR3 DNA: TGTGCCAGCAGCACCCTACAGGGTCCCTACGAGCAGTACTTC. Translated: CASSTLQGPYEQYF. V and J are TRBV7-2 and TRBJ2-7; D is perhaps TRBD1 (6 bases). Trimming shortened V by 5 bases and J by 2 bases, and 13 bases separated the two germline ends. The CDR3 is 14 residues long. The germline CDR1 and CDR2 sequences are SGHTA and FQGNSA.

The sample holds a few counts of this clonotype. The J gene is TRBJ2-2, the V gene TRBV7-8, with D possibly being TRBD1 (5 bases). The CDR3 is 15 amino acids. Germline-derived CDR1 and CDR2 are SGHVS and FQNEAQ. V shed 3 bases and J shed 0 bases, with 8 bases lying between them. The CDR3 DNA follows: TGTGCCAGCAGCTTGCAGGGTGCGAACACCGGGGAGCTGTTTTTT. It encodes CASSLQGANTGELFF.

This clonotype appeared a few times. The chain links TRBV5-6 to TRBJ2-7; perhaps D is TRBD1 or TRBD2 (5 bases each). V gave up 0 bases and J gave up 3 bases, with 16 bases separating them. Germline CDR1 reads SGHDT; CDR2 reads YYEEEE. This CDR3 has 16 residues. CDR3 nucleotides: TGTGCCAGCAGCTTGGCCTCAGGGATAACTAGCTACGAGCAGTACTTC. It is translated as CASSLASGITSYEQYF.

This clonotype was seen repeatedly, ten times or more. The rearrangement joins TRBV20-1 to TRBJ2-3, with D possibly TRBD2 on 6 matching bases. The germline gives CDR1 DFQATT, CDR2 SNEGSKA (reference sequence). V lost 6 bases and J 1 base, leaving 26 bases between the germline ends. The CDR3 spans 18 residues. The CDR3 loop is CSATLGLAIVLGTDTQYF. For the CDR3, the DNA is TGCAGTGCAACCCTGGGGCTAGCGATCGTTTTAGGCACAGATACGCAGTATTTT.

Here the CDR3 DNA reads TGTGCCAGCAGTTCTAGCGGGGCCCCCTCCTACGAGCAGTACTTC. Amino acid sequence: CASSSSGAPSYEQYF. The chain links TRBV9 to TRBJ2-7; 9 nucleotides match TRBD2. Germline trimming cut 5 bases from V and 0 bases from J; bases unmatched to any gene: 6. Germline loops: CDR1 SGDLS, CDR2 YYNGEE. This CDR3 contains 15 residues.

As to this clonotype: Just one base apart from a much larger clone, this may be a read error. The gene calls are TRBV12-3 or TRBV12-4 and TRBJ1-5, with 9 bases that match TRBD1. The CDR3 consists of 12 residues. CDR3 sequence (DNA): TGTGCCAGCAGCCTAGGGGGACAGGGCGTGAATTTT. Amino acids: CASSLGGQGVNF.

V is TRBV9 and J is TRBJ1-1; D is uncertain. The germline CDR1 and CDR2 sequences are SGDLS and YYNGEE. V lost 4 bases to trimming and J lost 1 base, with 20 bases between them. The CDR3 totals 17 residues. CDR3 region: CASSLSRWEGSNTEAFF. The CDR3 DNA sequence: TGTGCCAGCAGCTTAAGCCGGTGGGAAGGTTCGAACACTGAAGCTTTCTTT.

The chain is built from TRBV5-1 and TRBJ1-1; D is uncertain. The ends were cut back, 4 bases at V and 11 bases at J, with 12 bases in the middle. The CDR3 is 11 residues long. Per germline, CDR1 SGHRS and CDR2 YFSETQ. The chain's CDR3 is CASSPGLDAFF. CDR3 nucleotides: TGCGCCAGCAGCCCGGGCCTCGATGCTTTCTTT.

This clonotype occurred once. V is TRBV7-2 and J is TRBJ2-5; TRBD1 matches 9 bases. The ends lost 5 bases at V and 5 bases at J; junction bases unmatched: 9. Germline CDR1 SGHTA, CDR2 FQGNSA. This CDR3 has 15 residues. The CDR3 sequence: CASSRYGQGLETQYF. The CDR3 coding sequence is TGTGCCAGCAGCCGGTACGGACAGGGGCTGGAGACCCAGTACTTC.

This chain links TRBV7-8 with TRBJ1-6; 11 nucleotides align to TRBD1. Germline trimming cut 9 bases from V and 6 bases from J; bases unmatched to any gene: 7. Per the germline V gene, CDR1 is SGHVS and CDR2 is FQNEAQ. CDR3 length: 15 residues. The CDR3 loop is CASRGQGGSNSPLHF. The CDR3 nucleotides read TGTGCCAGTAGGGGACAGGGGGGCTCTAATTCACCCCTCCACTTT.

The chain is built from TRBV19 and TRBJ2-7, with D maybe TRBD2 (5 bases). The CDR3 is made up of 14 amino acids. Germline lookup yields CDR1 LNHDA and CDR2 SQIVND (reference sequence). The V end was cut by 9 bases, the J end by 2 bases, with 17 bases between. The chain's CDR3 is CASTMSEGPYEQYF. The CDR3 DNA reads TGTGCCAGCACAATGAGTGAGGGCCCCTACGAGCAGTACTTC.

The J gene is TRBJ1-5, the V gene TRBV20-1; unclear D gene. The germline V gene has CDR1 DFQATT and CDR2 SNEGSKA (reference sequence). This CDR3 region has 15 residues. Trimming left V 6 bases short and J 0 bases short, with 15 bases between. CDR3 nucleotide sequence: TGCAGTGCCCTGACACCTACCTATAGCAATCAGCCCCAGCATTTT. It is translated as CSALTPTYSNQPQHF.

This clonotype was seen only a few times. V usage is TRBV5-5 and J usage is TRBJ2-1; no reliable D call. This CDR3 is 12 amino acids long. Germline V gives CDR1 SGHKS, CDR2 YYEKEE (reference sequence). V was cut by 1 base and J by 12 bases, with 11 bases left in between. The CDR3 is CASSLLSYGQFF. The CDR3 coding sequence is TGTGCCAGCAGCTTGCTATCCTATGGGCAGTTCTTC.

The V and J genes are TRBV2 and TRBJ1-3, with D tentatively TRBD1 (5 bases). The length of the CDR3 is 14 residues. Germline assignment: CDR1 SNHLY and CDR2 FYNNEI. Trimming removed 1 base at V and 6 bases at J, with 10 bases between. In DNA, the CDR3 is TGTGCCAGCAGTGAAGTGGCAGGGCTAAACACCATATATTTT. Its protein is CASSEVAGLNTIYF.

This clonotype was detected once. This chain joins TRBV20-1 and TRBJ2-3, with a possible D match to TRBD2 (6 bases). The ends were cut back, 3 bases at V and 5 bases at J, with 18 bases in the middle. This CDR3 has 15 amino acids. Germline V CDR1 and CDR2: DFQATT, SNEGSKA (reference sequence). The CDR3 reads CSASIRRAEGDTQYF. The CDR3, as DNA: TGCAGTGCTAGTATACGGAGGGCCGAGGGAGATACGCAGTATTTT.